A single T cell receptor beta chain is shown here with its context. The antigen is not known. These data come from a study of T cell responses to AZD1222 COVID-19 vaccine. Study-wide results and limits: Repertoire collection took place solely once the T cell response had peaked. The study found vaccine-associated CD4 TCRs spanning spike, dominant at 160-218 and 743-854. Possibly, clonal diversity was underestimated; donors were largely white British and included more females. Targeting of unmutated variant regions was reportedly seen in nearly half of spike-specific TCRs.

TCRdb's copy holds only in-frame clones and misses some; the assay was immunoSEQ multiplex PCR. Of around 78,000 clones listed, about nine tenths are singletons. CDR3 length: 15 residues. The germline V gene has CDR1 MDHEN and CDR2 SYDVKM. Unmatched junction bases numbered 9, after V lost 6 bases and J lost 1 base. Sequenced material: peripheral blood, taken on day 0 of MenACWY control vaccination. This sequence joins TRBV28 and TRBJ2-7, with TRBD1 matching 7 bases. This receptor was obtained from an adult in good health. CDR3 in DNA: TGTGCCAGCAGGACCCAAGGGACAGCTTCCTACGAGCAGTACTTC. Protein product: CASRTQGTASYEQYF.